The source of this TCR beta chain is a study of cytomegalovirus exposure and HLA in healthy donors (dated by TCRdb to about 2017). About the investigation overall: According to an earlier analysis of 587 of the donors, some 180 million T cells yielded some 120 million unique TCR beta sequences and approximately 300 Gb of sequence data. Typing coverage varied by locus: about 620-630 donors for A, B, C, DRB1 and DQB1; more than 500 for DQA1; around 570 for DPA1; around 450 for DPB1. Among the roughly 380 genotyped donors, 81% belonged to the genetic ancestry cluster associated with self-reported Caucasian donors. The study aimed to test whether signatures of past pathogen exposure could be identified by cataloging public T cell receptors. A later analysis re-examined previously published TCR beta repertoires from 610 or so donors and added high-resolution HLA genotyping to investigate patterns of TCR occurrence. A separate validation cohort of 90 to 150 different subjects was used in addition to the roughly 640-subject first cohort. The T cell repertoires of under 750 subjects were profiled by immunosequencing and related to cytomegalovirus serostatus. An earlier analysis of fewer than 700 of the donors applied high-throughput TCR beta sequencing to assess whether each TCR beta V gene segment acted as functional or pseudogenic. All discovery cohort repertoires had been generated on a single sequencing platform. High-throughput TCR immunosequencing, statistical association of individual TCRs with disease status, and machine learning were combined to predict cytomegalovirus infection status. Class I and class II HLA loci were covered by the typing at four-digit resolution. The later analysis used no new phenotypic data to find candidate immune exposures, relying instead on TCR beta sequences and their occurrence across donors. A later genetic analysis took genome-wide SNP genotypes for about three fifths of the roughly 670 donors and used that subset as a discovery cohort. Among some 410 genotyped donors of the cohort, an average of around 240,000 unique TCR beta nucleotide sequences were sequenced per donor, 15% to 20% of them non-productive. A handful of DR-DQ haplotypes were handled as single units for association and clustering because linkage in the cohort was strong. An early release that covered more than 550 HLA-typed donors contained approximately 300 gigabases of sequencing data and about 93 million unique TCR sequences. Donor age, sex, ethnicity and CMV serostatus were compiled alongside the repertoire data.

The CDR3 runs 13 residues from the cysteine to the phenylalanine. Only the CDR3 part of the read is kept: 39 bases, read in frame from the first base. CDR1 SGHVS and CDR2 FNYEAQ are derived from the germline V gene. Between the V and J ends, shortened by 5 bases and 8 bases respectively, the junction contains 13 bases. The cohort consisted of 666 healthy bone marrow donors. At the time of sampling, every cohort member was nominally healthy, though immune exposures that went unrecorded were likely present. The donor tested CMV seropositive and was one of the 289 seropositive cohort members. A peripheral blood sample was collected from each donor, and TCR beta sequencing was performed on peripheral blood mononuclear cells. The Qiagen DNeasy Blood Extraction Kit was used to extract genomic DNA from the blood cell samples. Libraries came from the immunoSEQ multiplex PCR assay. For the multiplex PCR, a mixture combining 60 forward primers for TCR Vbeta segments and 13 reverse primers for TCR Jbeta segments was used. Amplification of the CDR3 region of rearranged TCR beta genes was performed with a multiplex PCR assay on genomic DNA. On the Illumina HiSeq System, the amplified TCR beta libraries were sequenced as 87-base-pair reads. As for the original processing: Across the 500 to 750 repertoires, a later analysis counted about 81 million unique TCR beta chains, 9.5 million to 12 million of which were shared by at least two donors. Raw reads were error-corrected and collapsed into unique sequences with a nearest-neighbor algorithm that merged closely related sequences to remove PCR and sequencing errors. To assign V, D and J gene segments, CDR3 sequences were aligned to IMGT reference sequences. For a sequence to be retained, a match of at least six nucleotides to both a V gene segment and a J gene segment was required. A rearrangement was called productive if the CDR3 had no stop codons and remained in frame with V and J, and every other rearrangement was called non-productive. Following IMGT convention, CDR3 was defined as the stretch from the second conserved V-encoded cysteine up to the conserved J-encoded phenylalanine. The earlier analysis of more than 450 of the donors excluded sequences that lacked an unambiguous match to a single V gene segment. In an earlier analysis of 587 of the donors, V segments were called functional above 56.7% productive rearrangements and were called segregating when the between-donor standard deviation exceeded 5%. A statistical classification framework was built to diagnose cytomegalovirus status from the catalog of TCR beta chain sequences. In a later analysis, TCR nucleotide sequences were compared against IMGT/GENE-DB human TR gene sequences so that V and J genes could be assigned. A later analysis assigned CDR3 sequences and most-parsimonious VDJ recombination scenarios with the TCRdist pipeline. In a later analysis, each TCR beta chain was defined by its CDR3 amino acid sequence together with its V-gene family, and reads lacking a unique V-gene family were excluded. As a way to deal with suspected cross-contamination and a sequencing artifact, a later analysis dropped more than 500 nucleotide sequences that were highly shared and had low generation probability. In a later analysis, a clonal expansion index for each public chain was calculated from normalized within-repertoire ranks of inferred template counts. In a later analysis, generation probabilities were computed with a VDJ recombination model fitted to out-of-frame rearrangements, and the resulting probabilities were checked against IGoR. In a later analysis, TCR-TCR, TCR-HLA and TCR-CMV co-occurrence was scored with hypergeometric tests, and a repertoire-size bias correction was applied to TCR pairs. False discovery rates were estimated in a later analysis by permuting HLA or CMV assignments 20 times. In a later analysis, co-occurring TCRs were grouped using DBSCAN, with TCRdist sequence similarity added in when clustering inside HLA-allele-positive subsets. Repertoires with fewer than 30,000 or more than 120,000 public chains, plus five repertoires with anomalous nucleotide sharing, were excluded from co-occurrence clustering. Not all clones reach the TCRdb copy of this immuneACCESS table, which keeps in-frame sequences only. Checked studies attribute under half of the gap to unresolved V genes and leave the rest unexplained. Clone size and V and J calls were adopted from that table, with D and trimming inferred from the DNA. The sample profile shows 160,000 or so clones; around 80% of them were found once. The top ten constitute around 9% of the sample.

Study-level results and caveats: At a false discovery rate of 0.05, a later analysis linked under 20,000 TCR beta sequences to specific HLA alleles. According to a later analysis, most CMV-associated TCR beta chains appeared to be HLA-restricted, and the HLA associations seemed to be driven largely by CMV exposure. The authors suggested that the approach could potentially be extended to other disease states and immunological phenotypes. A later analysis found that TCR association rates varied across HLA loci, with DRB1 alleles showing the most associated TCRs and HLA-C alleles the fewest. For the cohort, immune exposure information was limited to CMV serostatus. In the study, around 160 TCR beta chains were listed as associated with cytomegalovirus. Compared with the roughly 670-donor mean, donors in an Asian-associated ancestry cluster had fewer N-insertions in productive TCRs, according to a later genetic analysis. In a later analysis, several top co-occurrence clusters were reported to appear linked to parvovirus B19, influenza, CMV and Epstein-Barr virus. A later analysis found that HLA-associated TCR beta chains were more clonally expanded and had lower generation probabilities than equally common non-associated chains. Some IMGT-functional V segments, including TRBV6-2 and TRBV6-3, could not be told apart with the 87-base-pair reads, so those segments were excluded. The classifier was reported to diagnose cytomegalovirus status with high specificity and sensitivity in both the original cohort and the validation cohort. In an earlier analysis of about 540 of the donors, most TCR beta V segments were observed in productive rearrangements about 87% or about 30% of the time, broadly matching IMGT annotations. When HLA alleles, especially DR and DQ, strongly co-occurred, TCR associations were difficult to assign to individual alleles. While some public TCRs were present in many individuals, most TCR sequences turned up only very rarely across donors. Because counts were too low, around 17 rarely observed V segments, including chromosome 9 orphons, were left out of the earlier analysis of 587 of the donors. Because HLA typing was unavailable for some donors at each locus, only the typed subset was used in association tests. V-gene and J-gene trimming of TCR beta chains was associated with a missense DCLRE1C variant in a later genetic analysis, and the association was replicated in an independent cohort. A group of highly shared sequence variants was considered likely to be a technical artifact of the sequencing pipeline. A further reported finding was that TCR beta sequences accurately predicted the HLA-A and HLA-B alleles for most subjects in the first cohort. Presence/absence analyses assumed roughly uniform sequencing depth across donors, an assumption that may not hold. In vitro tests confirmed that a few of the cytomegalovirus-associated TCR beta chains recognize cytomegalovirus antigens. Linkage disequilibrium might explain the correlated functional status among segregating V segments, but an unknown experimental factor could not be ruled out. This cohort had only TCR beta chains sequenced, and the lack of alpha or paired-chain data limited which features could be detected.

Details on this clone: Its binding antigen is unknown. Base qualities are not provided; no much larger clone lies one nucleotide away.

This clonotype was sampled from a male donor in good health and CMV-seropositive. Sample: PBMCs. The chain is encoded by TRBV7-6 joined to TRBJ1-5, and the D gene may be TRBD1, 5 bases matching. The nucleotide sequence is TGTGCCAGCAGCGCCGACAGTTCGAAGCCCCAGCATTTT. Its translation reads: CASSADSSKPQHF. Beyond the CDR3, the reference TRBV7-6 and TRBJ1-5 genes provide the residues; the full variable domain reads: GAGVSQSPRYKVTKRGQDVALRCDPISGHVSLYWYRQALGQGPEFLTYFNYEAQQDKSGLPNDRFSAERPEGSISTLTIQRTEQRDSAMYRCASSADSSKPQHFGDGTRLSIL.